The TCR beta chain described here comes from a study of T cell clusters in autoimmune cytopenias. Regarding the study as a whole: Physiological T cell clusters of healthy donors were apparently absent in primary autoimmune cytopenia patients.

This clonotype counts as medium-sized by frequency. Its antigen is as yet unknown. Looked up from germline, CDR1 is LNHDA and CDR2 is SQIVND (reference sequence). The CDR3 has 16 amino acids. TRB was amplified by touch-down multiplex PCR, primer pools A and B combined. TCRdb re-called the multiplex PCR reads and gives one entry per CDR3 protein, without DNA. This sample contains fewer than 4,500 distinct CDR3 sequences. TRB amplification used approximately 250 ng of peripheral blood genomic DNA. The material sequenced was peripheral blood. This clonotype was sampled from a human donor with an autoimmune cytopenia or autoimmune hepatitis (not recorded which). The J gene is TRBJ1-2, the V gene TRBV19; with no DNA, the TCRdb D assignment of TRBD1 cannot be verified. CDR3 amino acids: CASSANRGRANYGYTF.